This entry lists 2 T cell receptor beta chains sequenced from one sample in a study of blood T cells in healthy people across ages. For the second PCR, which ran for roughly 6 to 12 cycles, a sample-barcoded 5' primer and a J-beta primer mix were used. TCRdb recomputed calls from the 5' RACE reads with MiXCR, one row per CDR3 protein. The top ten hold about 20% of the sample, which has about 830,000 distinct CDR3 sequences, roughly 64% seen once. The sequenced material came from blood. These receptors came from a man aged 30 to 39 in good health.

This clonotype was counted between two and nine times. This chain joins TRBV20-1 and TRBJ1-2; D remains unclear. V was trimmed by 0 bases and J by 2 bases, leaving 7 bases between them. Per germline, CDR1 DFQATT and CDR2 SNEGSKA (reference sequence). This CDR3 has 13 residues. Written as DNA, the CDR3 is TGCAGTGCTAGAGACCCGGTAAACTATGGCTACACCTTC. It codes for CSARDPVNYGYTF.

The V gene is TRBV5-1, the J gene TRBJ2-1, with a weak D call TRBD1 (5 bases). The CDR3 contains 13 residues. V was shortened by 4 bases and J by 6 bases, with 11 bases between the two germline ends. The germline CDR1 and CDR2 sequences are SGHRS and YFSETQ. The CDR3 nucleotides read TGCGCCAGCAGCCCTGACAGTTTCAATGAGCAGTTCTTC. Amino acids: CASSPDSFNEQFF.